The rows below give T cell receptor beta chains drawn from one sample of a study of cytotoxic CD8 clonotypes in ibrutinib-treated CLL. Assay used: immunoSEQ multiplex PCR; TCRdb lists only in-frame clones, some missing. The sample contains tens of thousands of clones, approximately 70% of which appear only once. The sequencing used PBMCs, collected after 12 months of ibrutinib treatment. The receptors originated from a human donor with chronic lymphocytic leukemia. CDR3s leave out the opening cysteine and the closing phenylalanine or tryptophan.

j_gene | v_gene | CDR3aa
TRBJ1-4 | TRBV9 | ASSVAPGQREKLF
TRBJ2-5 | TRBV28 | ASSLSGRADGVETQY
TRBJ2-5 | TRBV25-1 | ASSAHLSLAGGQETQY
TRBJ2-1 | TRBV6-1 | ASSEEYSQRKQF
TRBJ2-3 | TRBV11-3 | ASSLQGSDTQY
TRBJ2-4 | TRBV19 | ASSIARDRGQY
TRBJ1-4 | TRBV30 | AWSLVQGPNEKLF
TRBJ2-7 | TRBV11-1 | ASSLRMQGAYEQY
TRBJ1-5 | TRBV28 | ASNPGTGLQPQH
TRBJ1-2 | TRBV5-6 | ASSLKEHRAGYT
TRBJ2-6 | TRBV23-1 | ASSYILQSRANVLT
TRBJ2-2 | TRBV18 | ASSPTRTAANTGELF
TRBJ1-1 | TRBV7-2 | ASSLQGIDTEAF
TRBJ2-7 | TRBV19 | ASSSPQTGSSYEQY
TRBJ1-5 | TRBV6-1 | ASSPSRGSNQPQH
TRBJ1-2 | TRBV11-3 | ASSPGTGEDYGYT
TRBJ2-7 | TRBV27 | ASSLQVAGAYEQY
TRBJ1-1 | TRBV30 | AWRYTANTEAF
TRBJ2-7 | TRBV7-2 | ASTKSQGPYEQY
TRBJ2-2 | TRBV5-1 | ASSRDPNSGLGTGELF
TRBJ2-1 | TRBV19 | ASSIDRHEQF
TRBJ2-3 | TRBV5-6 | ASSSGTGKGDTQY
TRBJ1-1 | TRBV5-1 | ASSPGVGGTEAF
TRBJ2-7 | TRBV7-9 | ASSFRRPGLAVRVYEQY
TRBJ1-2 | TRBV11-2 | ASSLDQTGYT
TRBJ2-2 | TRBV9 | ASSVGGASTGELF
TRBJ1-1 | TRBV7-8 | ASSPRRDLNTEAF
TRBJ2-7 | TRBV14 | ASSRGTGMGLGEQY
TRBJ2-2 | TRBV2 | ASTRTGFTGELF
TRBJ1-2 | TRBV19 | ASSPTSNYGYT
TRBJ1-5 | TRBV30 | AWSVGTGVNNQPQH
TRBJ1-4 | TRBV7-9 | ASSPDRIEKLF
TRBJ2-1 | TRBV7-3 | ASNTPGRAYGGQF
TRBJ1-2 | TRBV5-6 | ASSLRIRNYGYT
TRBJ2-1 | TRBV7-2 | ASSLGGRTPNEQF
TRBJ2-7 | TRBV10-3 | AIQPTSGGPYEQY
TRBJ2-7 | TRBV27 | ASSSHRTGWDEQY
TRBJ2-1 | TRBV27 | ASTAGGNYNEQF
TRBJ2-1 | TRBV7-8 | ASSHSGTEQF
TRBJ2-7 | TRBV10-2 | ASSAKDEQY
TRBJ2-3 | TRBV11-3 | ASSLDAAPDTQY
TRBJ2-3 | TRBV13 | ASSLGAETTSTDTQY
TRBJ2-1 | TRBV7-9 | ASNLRRANNEQF
TRBJ1-1 | TRBV27 | ASSKGTGWMNTEAF
TRBJ1-1 | TRBV5-6 | ASSPLAGFPEAF
TRBJ1-1 | TRBV4-1 | ASSQARGGTEAF
TRBJ2-5 | TRBV10-3 | AISGTGDETQY
TRBJ1-2 | TRBV4-3 | ASSQDRDRVEGYT
TRBJ2-1 | TRBV7-3 | ASSPGAGDRSEQF
TRBJ2-5 | TRBV6-1 | ASSGSGGETQY
TRBJ1-1 | TRBV19 | ASSIAWDRGNTEAF
TRBJ2-1 | TRBV5-1 | ASSASWTTTAAEQF
TRBJ2-2 | TRBV19 | ASNDRDRVGNTGELF
TRBJ1-2 | TRBV28 | ASRYQANYGYT
TRBJ2-7 | TRBV6-5 | ASSYVGDRGEQY
TRBJ2-7 | TRBV11-2 | ASSLTTYYEQY
TRBJ1-1 | TRBV29-1 | SVPGDYNTEAF
TRBJ2-7 | TRBV2 | ASSEYGGTEQY
TRBJ2-5 | TRBV5-6 | ASSSPGTQETQY
TRBJ2-7 | TRBV27 | ASSLSPNSYEQY